The T cell receptor beta chain described here comes from a study of T cell changes during pregnancy in multiple sclerosis. Germline V CDR1 and CDR2: SGHTA, FQGNSA. The CDR3 extends over 13 amino acids. With 3 bases removed from V and 7 bases from J, the gap between germline ends came to 12 bases. The table came from immunoSEQ multiplex PCR; TCRdb's copy has only in-frame clones and leaves some out. Here the sample spans approximately 100,000 clones, approximately 91% being singletons. The sequence was collected from a female donor with multiple sclerosis, enrolled in a pregnancy study. This chain links TRBV7-2 with TRBJ2-5; perhaps TRBD1 as D (6 bases). The material sequenced was peripheral blood, taken in the second trimester of pregnancy. CDR3 nucleotides: TGTGCCAGCAGCTTTCCAGGGGTAGGGACCCAGTACTTC. Its protein is CASSFPGVGTQYF.